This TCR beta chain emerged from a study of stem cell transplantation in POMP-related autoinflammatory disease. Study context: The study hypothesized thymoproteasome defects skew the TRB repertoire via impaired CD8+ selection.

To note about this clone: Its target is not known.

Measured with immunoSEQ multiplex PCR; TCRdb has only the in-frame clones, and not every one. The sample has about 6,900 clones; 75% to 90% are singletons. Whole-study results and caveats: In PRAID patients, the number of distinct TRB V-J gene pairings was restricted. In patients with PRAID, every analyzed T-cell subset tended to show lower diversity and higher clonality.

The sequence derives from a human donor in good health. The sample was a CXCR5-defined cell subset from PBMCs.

CDR3 nucleotides: TGTGCCAGTAGTTTCTCCGGGACAGGGGGCTCCTATGGCTACACCTTC. Protein sequence: CASSFSGTGGSYGYTF. This sequence joins TRBV19 and TRBJ1-2; 12 nucleotides match TRBD1. V gave up 5 bases and J gave up 4 bases; unmatched junction bases: 8. Germline V gives CDR1 LNHDA, CDR2 SQIVND (reference sequence). The CDR3 length is 16 residues.